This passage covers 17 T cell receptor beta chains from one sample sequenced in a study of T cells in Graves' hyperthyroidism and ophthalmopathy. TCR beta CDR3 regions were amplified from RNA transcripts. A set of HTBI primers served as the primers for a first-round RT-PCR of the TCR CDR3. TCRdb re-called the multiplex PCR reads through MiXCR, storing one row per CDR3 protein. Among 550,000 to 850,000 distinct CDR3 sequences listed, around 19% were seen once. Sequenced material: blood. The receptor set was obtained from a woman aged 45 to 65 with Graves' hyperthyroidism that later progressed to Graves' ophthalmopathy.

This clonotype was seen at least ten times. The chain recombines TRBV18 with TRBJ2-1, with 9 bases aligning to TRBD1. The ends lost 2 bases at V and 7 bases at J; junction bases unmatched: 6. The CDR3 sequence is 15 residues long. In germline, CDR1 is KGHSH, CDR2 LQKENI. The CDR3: CASSPIGQGINEQFF. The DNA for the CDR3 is TGTGCCAGCTCACCAATAGGACAGGGGATTAATGAGCAGTTCTTC.

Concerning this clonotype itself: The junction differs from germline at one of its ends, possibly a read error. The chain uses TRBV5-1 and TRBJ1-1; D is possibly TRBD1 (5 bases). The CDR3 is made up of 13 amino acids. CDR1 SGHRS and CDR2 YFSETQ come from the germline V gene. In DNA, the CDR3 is TGCCCCAGCAGCTGGGGGGGGGGCACTGAAGCTTTCTTT. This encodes CPSSWGGGTEAFF.

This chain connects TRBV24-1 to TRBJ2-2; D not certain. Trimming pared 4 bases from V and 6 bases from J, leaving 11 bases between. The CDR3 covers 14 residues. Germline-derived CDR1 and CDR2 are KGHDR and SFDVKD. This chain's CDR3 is CATSDRLASGELFF. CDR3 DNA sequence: TGTGCCACCAGTGACCGATTGGCGTCCGGGGAGCTGTTTTTT.

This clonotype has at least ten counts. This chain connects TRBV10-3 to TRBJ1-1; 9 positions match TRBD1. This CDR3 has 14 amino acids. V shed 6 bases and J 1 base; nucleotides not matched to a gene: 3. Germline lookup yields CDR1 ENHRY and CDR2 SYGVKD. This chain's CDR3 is CAISRTGANTEAFF. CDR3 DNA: TGTGCCATCAGCCGGACAGGGGCGAACACTGAAGCTTTCTTT.

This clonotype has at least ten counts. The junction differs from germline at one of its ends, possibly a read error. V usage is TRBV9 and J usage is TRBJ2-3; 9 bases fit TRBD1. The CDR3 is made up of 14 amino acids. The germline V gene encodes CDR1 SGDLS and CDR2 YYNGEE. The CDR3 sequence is CASSVGQGTDTQYF. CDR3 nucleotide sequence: TGCGCCAGCAGCGTTGGACAGGGGACAGATACGCAGTATTTT.

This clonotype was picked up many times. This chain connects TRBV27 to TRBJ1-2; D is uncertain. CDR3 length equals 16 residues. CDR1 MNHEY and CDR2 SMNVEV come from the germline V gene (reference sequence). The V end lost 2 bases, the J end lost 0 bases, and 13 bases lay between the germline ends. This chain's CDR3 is CASSLSPEWANYGYTF. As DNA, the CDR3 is TGTGCCAGCAGTTTAAGCCCGGAATGGGCTAACTATGGCTACACCTTC.

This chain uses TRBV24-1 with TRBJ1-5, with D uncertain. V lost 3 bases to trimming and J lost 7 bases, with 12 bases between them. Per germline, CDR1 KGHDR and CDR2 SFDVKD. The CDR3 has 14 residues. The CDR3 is CATSDNGFGQPQHF. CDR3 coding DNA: TGTGCCACCAGTGATAACGGTTTCGGGCAGCCCCAGCATTTT.

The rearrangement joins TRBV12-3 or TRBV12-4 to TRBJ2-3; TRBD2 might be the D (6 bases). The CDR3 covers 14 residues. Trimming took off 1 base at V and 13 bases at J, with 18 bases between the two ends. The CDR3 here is CASSLDPGSPVKYF. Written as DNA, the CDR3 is TGTGCCAGCAGTTTAGACCCCGGGAGCCCCGTGAAGTATTTT.

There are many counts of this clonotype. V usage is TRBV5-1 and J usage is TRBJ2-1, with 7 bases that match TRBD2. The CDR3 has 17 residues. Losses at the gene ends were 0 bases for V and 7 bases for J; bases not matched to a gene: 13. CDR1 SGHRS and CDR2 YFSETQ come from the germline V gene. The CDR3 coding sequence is TGCGCCAGCAGCTTGGCGGGGTCGGGGGGAGCCCCGAATGAGCAGTTCTTC. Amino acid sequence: CASSLAGSGGAPNEQFF.

The CDR3 bases are TGTGCCAGCAGCCAAGAGGCAAGGGAATGGTTCTTC. This gives the protein CASSQEAREWFF. This chain uses TRBV3-1 with TRBJ2-1; D uncertain. Germline V lookup: CDR1 LGHDT, CDR2 YNNKEL (reference sequence). Trimming took off 0 bases at V and 15 bases at J, with 12 bases between the two ends. This CDR3 has 12 residues.

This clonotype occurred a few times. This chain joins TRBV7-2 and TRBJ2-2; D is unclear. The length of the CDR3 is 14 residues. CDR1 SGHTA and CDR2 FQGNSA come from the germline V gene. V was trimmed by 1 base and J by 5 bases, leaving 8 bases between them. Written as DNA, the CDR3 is TGTGCCAGCAGCTTAGGGGGATGGACCGGGGAGCTGTTTTTT. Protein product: CASSLGGWTGELFF.

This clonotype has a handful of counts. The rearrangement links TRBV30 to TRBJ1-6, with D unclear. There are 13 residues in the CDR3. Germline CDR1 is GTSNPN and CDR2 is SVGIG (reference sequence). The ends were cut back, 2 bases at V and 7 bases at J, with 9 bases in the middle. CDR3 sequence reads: CAWSLLGNSPLHF. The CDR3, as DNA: TGTGCCTGGAGTCTCTTAGGCAATTCACCCCTCCACTTT.

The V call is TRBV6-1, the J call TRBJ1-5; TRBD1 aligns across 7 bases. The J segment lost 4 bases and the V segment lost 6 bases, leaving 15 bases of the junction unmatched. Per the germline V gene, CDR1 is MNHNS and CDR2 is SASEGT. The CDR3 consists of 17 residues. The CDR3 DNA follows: TGTGCCAGCAGAGCCGTCGTGCGGACAGGTTCAAATCAGCCCCAGCATTTT. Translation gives CASRAVVRTGSNQPQHF.

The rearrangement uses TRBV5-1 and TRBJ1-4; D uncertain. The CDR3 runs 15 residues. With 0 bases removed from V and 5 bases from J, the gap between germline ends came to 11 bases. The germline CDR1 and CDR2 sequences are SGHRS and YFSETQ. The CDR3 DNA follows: TGCGCCAGCAGCTTGGCCGGGAGTCGAAATGAAAAACTGTTTTTT. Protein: CASSLAGSRNEKLFF.

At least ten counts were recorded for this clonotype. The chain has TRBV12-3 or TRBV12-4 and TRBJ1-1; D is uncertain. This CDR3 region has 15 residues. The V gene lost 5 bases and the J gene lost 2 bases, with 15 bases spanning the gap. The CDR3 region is CASSPDVTQNTEAFF. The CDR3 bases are TGTGCCAGCAGTCCTGACGTGACGCAAAACACTGAAGCTTTCTTT.

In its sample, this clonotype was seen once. CDR3 nucleotide sequence: TGTGCCTCCGCCCGCGCCTACGAGCAGTACTTC. Its protein is CASARAYEQYF. This chain joins TRBV30 and TRBJ2-7; no reliable D call. Germline V lookup: CDR1 GTSNPN, CDR2 SVGIG (reference sequence). The CDR3 has 11 amino acids. Trimming cost V 7 bases and J 2 bases, with 9 bases left between them.

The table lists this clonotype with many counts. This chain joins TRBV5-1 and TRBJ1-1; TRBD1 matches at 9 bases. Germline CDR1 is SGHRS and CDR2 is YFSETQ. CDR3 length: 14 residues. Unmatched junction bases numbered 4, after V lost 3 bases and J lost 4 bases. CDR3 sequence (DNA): TGCGCCAGCAGCTCCCAACAGGGGGCCACTGAAGCTTTCTTT. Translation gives CASSSQQGATEAFF.